This T cell receptor (beta chain) was found in a study of blood T cell repertoires in COVID-19 (dated by TCRdb to about 2020). General notes on the study: Samples covering the acute and convalescent phases of COVID-19 were provided by collaborators in the United States, Italy and Spain. The repertoires were released in a freely available public database meant as a resource for research on the immune response to SARS-CoV-2. The dataset comprised deeply sampled blood TCRbeta repertoires from subjects exposed to, actively infected with, or recovered from COVID-19. Where available, HLA class I and class II types were obtained from metadata supplied by the sample provider rather than from assay-based typing. The prospective study material was composed of cDNA or gDNA derived from T cells, B-cell-depleted T cells, or PBMCs. The sample metadata nearly always contained a de-identified subject ID, COVID-19 status, age in years and sex. The samples were drawn from two sources: the first 160 participants of the ongoing ImmuneRACE study, and 1,000 to 1,500 subjects contributed by 6 global collaborators.

Measured from the cysteine to the phenylalanine, the CDR3 is 15 residues long. Of all the DNA, just the CDR3 is kept, 45 bases in frame from base 1. Germline trimming amounts to 1 base on V and 3 bases on J, with 1 as the count of junction bases outside the gene matches. CDR1 and CDR2, looked up from the germline V gene (reference sequence), are SGHKS and YYEKEE. TCRbeta CDR3 regions were amplified from genomic DNA using the immunoSEQ Assay, a bias-controlled multiplex PCR. The authors' analysis ran thus. The number of nucleated cells in each sample was estimated from the amplification of reference gene primers within the assay. To quantify the absolute abundance of each unique TCRbeta CDR3 rearrangement, sequence reads were collapsed and filtered. For each sample, productive Simpson clonality was calculated as the square root of Simpson's diversity index over productive rearrangements. TCRdb obtained this table from immuneACCESS and retained in-frame rearrangements with V and J assigned. These tables miss some clones; where compared with another copy, unresolved V genes account for less than half of the shortfall, and the remainder is unexplained. That table is the source of V, J and clone size, and D and trimming were worked out from the DNA. The sample table shows around 240,000 clones, and more than 75% are seen once. Approximately 2.1% of the sample comes from the top ten.

The paper as a whole reports these results and caveats: The amount of clinical and demographic metadata varied by source and participant and was provided uncurated.

For this clone: This clone's antigen is unknown. One base away there is no much larger clone; base qualities are not given.

In the prospective study, participants were roughly 18 to 89 years old, resided in about two dozen geographic areas of the United States, and were enrolled through a virtual design. In the prospective study, participants were assigned to cohorts based on the clinical history participants reported in a screening survey and a study questionnaire. Recovered participants in ImmuneRACE Cohort 3 were defined by two consecutive negative NP/OP PCR tests, clearance by a healthcare professional, or resolution of symptoms. Each participant in the prospective study had whole blood, serum and a nasopharyngeal or oropharyngeal swab collected by mobile phlebotomists. Over a roughly two-month period, participants in the prospective study had the option of providing additional blood draws and questionnaires. Before DNA extraction, prospective study blood samples were shipped either frozen or at room temperature.

This receptor was taken from a woman in her 50s who had recovered from COVID-19. Sequencing was done on a sample of PBMCs or T cells enriched from blood (not recorded which). In this chain, TRBV5-5 is recombined with TRBJ2-7; TRBD2 lines up with 13 middle nucleotides. The CDR3 sequence is CASSLTSGGVYEQYF. The DNA reads TGTGCCAGCAGCTTGACTAGCGGGGGGGTCTACGAGCAGTACTTC.